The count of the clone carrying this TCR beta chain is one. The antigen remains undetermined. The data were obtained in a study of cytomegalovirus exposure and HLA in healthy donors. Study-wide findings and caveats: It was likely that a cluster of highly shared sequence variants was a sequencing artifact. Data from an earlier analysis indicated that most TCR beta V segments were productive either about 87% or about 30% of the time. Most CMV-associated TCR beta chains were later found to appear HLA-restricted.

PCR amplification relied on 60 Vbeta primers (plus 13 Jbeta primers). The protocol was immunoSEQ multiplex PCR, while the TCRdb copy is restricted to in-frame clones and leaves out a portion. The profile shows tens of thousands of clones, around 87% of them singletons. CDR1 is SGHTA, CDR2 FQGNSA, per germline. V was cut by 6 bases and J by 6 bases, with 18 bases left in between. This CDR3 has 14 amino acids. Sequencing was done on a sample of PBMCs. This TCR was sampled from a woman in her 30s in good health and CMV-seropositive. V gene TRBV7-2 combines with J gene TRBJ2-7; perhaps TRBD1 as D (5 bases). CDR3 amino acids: CASRIQGFLGEQYF. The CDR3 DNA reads TGTGCCAGCAGGATCCAGGGTTTTTTGGGCGAGCAGTACTTC.